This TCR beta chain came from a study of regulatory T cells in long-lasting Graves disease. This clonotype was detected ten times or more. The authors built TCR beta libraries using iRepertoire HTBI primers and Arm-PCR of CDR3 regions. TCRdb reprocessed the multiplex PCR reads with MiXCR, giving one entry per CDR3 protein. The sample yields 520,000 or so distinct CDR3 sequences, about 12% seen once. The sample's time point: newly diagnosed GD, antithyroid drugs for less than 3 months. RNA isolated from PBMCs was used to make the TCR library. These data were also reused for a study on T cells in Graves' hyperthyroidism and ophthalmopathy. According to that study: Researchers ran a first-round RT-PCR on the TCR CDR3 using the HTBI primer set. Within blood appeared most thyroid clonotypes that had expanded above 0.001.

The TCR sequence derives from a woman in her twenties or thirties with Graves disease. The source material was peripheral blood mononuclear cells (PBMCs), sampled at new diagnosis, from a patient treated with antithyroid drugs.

CDR3 protein: CASSIGGYTF. CDR3 nucleotides: TGTGCCAGCAGTATTGGAGGCTACACCTTC. The rearrangement joins TRBV6-1 to TRBJ1-2; D gene uncertain. The CDR3 covers 10 residues. V lost 5 bases to trimming and J lost 8 bases, with 6 bases between them. Looked up from germline, CDR1 is MNHNS and CDR2 is SASEGT.